These 11 T cell receptor beta chains were sequenced from one sample in a study of CD8+ T cells in alopecia areata. RNA was extracted and reverse transcribed into cDNA as the sequencing template. The data were produced by immunoSEQ multiplex PCR, yet TCRdb's version contains in-frame clones alone and is incomplete. The data show around 50,000 clones, with about 96% seen just once and 20% to 30% held by the top ten. The starting material was CD8+ T cells sorted from blood, obtained at week 0. The receptors here all came from a human donor with alopecia areata.

The chain links TRBV5-6 to TRBJ2-1; D might be TRBD2 (6 bases). Per the germline V gene, CDR1 is SGHDT and CDR2 is YYEEEE. The CDR3 consists of 14 residues. Deletions cut 9 bases from V and 0 bases from J, with 13 bases between. CDR3 in DNA: TGTGCCACCCGAGTAGCGGCCTCCTACAATGAGCAGTTCTTC. Translation gives CATRVAASYNEQFF.

A single count supports this clone. The chain recombines TRBV23-1 with TRBJ2-7, with 12 nucleotides matching TRBD1. TRBV23-1 is flagged as an ORF with uncertain function. With 3 bases clipped from V and 3 bases from J, the junction kept 6 bases outside the gene matches. CDR3 size: 16 residues. The CDR3 DNA is TGCGCCAGCAGTCACAGGGACAGGGGGCCTGACTACGAGCAGTACTTC. Its protein product is CASSHRDRGPDYEQYF.

The sample holds one count of this clone. The chain has TRBV6-6 and TRBJ1-3; no clear D gene. This CDR3 region has 16 residues. The V gene lost 7 bases and the J gene lost 0 bases, with 16 bases spanning the gap. CDR1 is MNHNY and CDR2 is SVGAGI in the germline V gene (reference sequence). The CDR3 coding sequence is TGTGCCAGCATCTCCGCCATGGGTCGCTCTGGAAACACCATATATTTT. Its protein product is CASISAMGRSGNTIYF.

This clone was seen only once. The V gene is TRBV9, the J gene TRBJ2-3, with a weak D call TRBD1 (5 bases). The CDR3 loop spans 16 amino acids. CDR1 is SGDLS, CDR2 YYNGEE, per germline. The germline V and J ends were trimmed by 8 bases and 2 bases, with 21 bases remaining between them. This CDR3 reads CASSKFRDFYTDTQYF. The CDR3 nucleotides read TGTGCCAGTAGTAAATTCAGGGATTTCTACACAGATACGCAGTATTTT.

This chain connects TRBV4-2 to TRBJ1-2; TRBD1 matches at 8 bases. The CDR3 is 14 residues long. Germline trimming cut 1 base from V and 8 bases from J; bases unmatched to any gene: 6. Germline assignment: CDR1 LGHNA and CDR2 YNFKEQ. The CDR3 nucleotides are TGTGCCAGCAGCCAAGTCGCAGGGGGCGGAGGCTACACCTTC. It yields the protein CASSQVAGGGGYTF.

The rearrangement joins TRBV27 to TRBJ2-1; D is perhaps TRBD1 (6 bases). The V gene lost 6 bases and the J gene lost 1 base, with 16 bases spanning the gap. Germline CDR1 reads MNHEY; CDR2 reads SMNVEV (reference sequence). The CDR3 spans 16 residues. As DNA, the CDR3 is TGTGCCAGCAGCCAGAGTGGGACACTTTCCTACAATGAGCAGTTCTTC. This sequence encodes CASSQSGTLSYNEQFF.

The chain recombines TRBV25-1 with TRBJ2-5, with D unclear. The J call may be faulty, since TRBJ2-7 better matches the DNA end. This CDR3 is built from 15 residues. Per germline, CDR1 MGHDK and CDR2 SYGVNS. Here the CDR3 reads CASSDTNYPTYEQYF. In nucleotides, the CDR3 is TGTGCCAGCAGTGACACAAATTACCCTACCTACGAGCAGTACTTC.

J is TRBJ2-5 and V is TRBV10-3; D is undetermined. V lost 8 bases and J lost 5, with 21 bases in between. In germline, CDR1 is ENHRY, CDR2 SYGVKD. The CDR3 sequence is 15 residues long. The CDR3 loop reads CAIAPRASEGETQYF. Here the CDR3 DNA reads TGTGCCATCGCCCCACGCGCCTCCGAAGGGGAGACCCAGTACTTC.

The chain employs TRBV4-1 and TRBJ2-3; D is possibly TRBD1 (6 bases). Germline CDR1 and CDR2: MGHRA and YSYEKL. Trimming stripped 1 base from V and 6 bases from J, with 11 bases between. The CDR3 contains 14 residues. Here the CDR3 reads CASSQVRGPDTQYF. The CDR3 nucleotides are TGCGCCAGCAGCCAAGTCAGGGGACCGGATACGCAGTATTTT.

The rearrangement uses TRBV19 and TRBJ2-6; D tentatively fits TRBD1 or TRBD2 (5 bases each). CDR1 is LNHDA and CDR2 is SQIVND in the germline V gene (reference sequence). The V gene lost 4 bases and the J gene lost 2 bases, with 12 bases spanning the gap. This CDR3 comprises 16 residues. As DNA, the CDR3 is TGTGCCAGTAGTACCAACGGGGCGGCTGGGGCCAACGTCCTGACTTTC. The encoded protein is CASSTNGAAGANVLTF.

The count of this clone is one. The genes are TRBV29-1 and TRBJ2-3; 9 positions match TRBD2. J lost 6 bases, V lost 4 bases, and 8 bases had no gene match. The germline V gene has CDR1 SQVTM and CDR2 ANQGSEA. The CDR3 loop spans 14 amino acids. The DNA of the CDR3 is TGCAGCGTTGTACTAGCGGGTAAAGGGGATACGCAGTATTTT. As protein: CSVVLAGKGDTQYF.